This T cell receptor (beta chain) emerged from a study of OX40 agonist ivuxolimab in advanced cancers. Study in general: Every 2 weeks, patients received ivuxolimab intravenously, dosed at 0.01 to 10 mg/kg. Two cutaneous melanoma patients and one hepatocellular carcinoma patient, three in all, had partial responses.

In its sample, this clone was seen a few times. The CDR3 runs to 15 residues. Germline lookup yields CDR1 MNHEY and CDR2 SVGAGI. V lost 7 bases to trimming and J lost 3 bases, with 16 bases between them. Only in-frame clones appear in the TCRdb table, and some are missing; sequencing was by immunoSEQ multiplex PCR. Among about 100,000 clones listed, just under 90% were seen once. The material sequenced was CD4+ or CD8+ T cells sorted from blood, taken in a trial of the OX40 agonist ivuxolimab. The chain carries TRBV6-5 and TRBJ2-1; D may be TRBD1 (5 bases). The clonotype comes from an adult with an advanced solid tumor such as melanoma, head and neck, liver or kidney cancer. The CDR3 region is CASTGSWGNYNEQFF. The CDR3, as DNA: TGTGCCAGCACTGGTTCGTGGGGCAACTACAATGAGCAGTTCTTC.